These T cell receptor beta chains were read from a single sample in a study of T cells in Graves' hyperthyroidism and ophthalmopathy. MiXCR, run by TCRdb on the multiplex PCR reads, gives a single entry per CDR3 protein. The table shows about 420,000 distinct CDR3 sequences, with about 15% occurring only once. Input material: blood. Source of these receptors: a woman aged 18-29 years with Graves' hyperthyroidism. The CDR3 runs from the conserved cysteine through the conserved F or W. A D gene is named only where the DNA matches it firmly. Clone size is given for some rows only: seen once, a few or many times, or a class if the clone is expanded.

V gene,clone size,D gene,J gene,CDR3 DNA,CDR3 protein
TRBV29-1,few,TRBD1,TRBJ2-1,TGCAGCGTTGCCCCCGGGACAGGAAACACCAATGAGCAGTTCTTC,CSVAPGTGNTNEQFF
TRBV27,many,NA,TRBJ2-1,TGTGCCAGCAGTTTAAATAGGGCGGGGTACAATGAGCAGTTCTTC,CASSLNRAGYNEQFF
TRBV28,many,NA,TRBJ2-5,TGTGCCAGCAGTTTTTCCCTCTCCACAGCGACCCAAGAGACCCAGTACTTC,CASSFSLSTATQETQYF
TRBV7-8,many,TRBD1,TRBJ2-1,TGTGCCAGCAGCACGACAGGGGTCGAGCAGTTCTTC,CASSTTGVEQFF
TRBV7-9,many,TRBD1,TRBJ2-7,TGTGCCAGCAGCTCTTGGGACAGCCCCTCCTACGAGCAGTACTTC,CASSSWDSPSYEQYF
TRBV30,many,TRBD1,TRBJ1-5,TGTGCCTGGAGTGACGGACAGGGTAATCAGCCCCAGCATTTT,CAWSDGQGNQPQHF
TRBV9,NA,NA,TRBJ2-3,TGTGACAGCAGCGTAGATGCCCGGGAACCGGCAGATACGCAGTATTTT,CDSSVDAREPADTQYF
TRBV28,many,NA,TRBJ1-2,TGTGCCAGCAGTTTAGGAAGTACTCGTGGCTACACCTTC,CASSLGSTRGYTF
TRBV18,many,NA,TRBJ2-7,TGTGCCAGCTCACCCCAGGGAGCTTACGAGCAGTACTTC,CASSPQGAYEQYF
TRBV6-1,many,TRBD1,TRBJ1-5,TGTGCCAGCAGCCGGACAGGGCGCAATCAGCCCCAGCATTTT,CASSRTGRNQPQHF
TRBV20-1,many,TRBD1,TRBJ2-7,TGCAGTGCTAGACGCGGGACAGGTAGACTCTACGAGCAGTACTTC,CSARRGTGRLYEQYF
TRBV10-2,many,NA,TRBJ1-1,TGCGCCAGCAGTGATAGGGCAGAGACGATGAACACTGAAGCTTTCTTT,CASSDRAETMNTEAFF
TRBV12-3/TRBV12-4,NA,TRBD1,TRBJ1-5,TGTGCCAGCAGCCCCCGGGACAGGGGGCTGGGTCAGCCCCAGCATTTT,CASSPRDRGLGQPQHF
TRBV28,many,NA,TRBJ1-6,TGTGCCAGCAGCTTACAGAGCCCGGGCGGTTCACCCCTCCACTTT,CASSLQSPGGSPLHF
TRBV12-3/TRBV12-4,NA,NA,TRBJ2-1,TGTGCCAGCAGTTTGGTCTATAGGGCCCATCAAGGGTCCTTTGTTTTCGCGTCCTACAATGAGCAGTTCTTC,CASSLVYRAHQGSFVFASYNEQFF
TRBV2,many,NA,TRBJ1-6,TGTGCCAGCAGTGCCCGTGCGAGCTCCTATAATTCACCCCTCCACTTT,CASSARASSYNSPLHF
TRBV6-9,few,NA,TRBJ1-2,TGTGCCAGCAGTTACCGCGGCAGCGCTGGCGGCTACACCTTC,CASSYRGSAGGYTF
TRBV19,many,NA,TRBJ2-7,TGTGCCAGTAGTAAGACAGGCTTAGGTACCTGGGAGCAGTACTTC,CASSKTGLGTWEQYF
TRBV10-3,many,NA,TRBJ2-1,TGTGCCATCAGTGGTTGGGGTGCTGAGCAGTTCTTC,CAISGWGAEQFF
TRBV10-2,once,TRBD1,TRBJ2-7,TGCGCCAGCAGGGGACAGGGGGAAACCTACGAGCAGTACTTC,CASRGQGETYEQYF
TRBV18,many,TRBD2,TRBJ2-3,TGTGCCAGCTCACCACCAGCGGGAGGAGGGGCAGATACGCAGTATTTT,CASSPPAGGGADTQYF
TRBV14,NA,NA,TRBJ2-1,TGTGCCAGCAGCCCAATTCGGGGGAGTAATGAGCAGTTCTTC,CASSPIRGSNEQFF
TRBV12-3/TRBV12-4,many,TRBD1,TRBJ2-7,TGTGCCAGCACCCCGAGCAGGGGGCGAGAGCAGTACTTC,CASTPSRGREQYF
TRBV10-3,many,TRBD1,TRBJ1-2,TGTGCCATCAGTAACCCCCAGGGGGCGTTGAATGGCTACACCTTC,CAISNPQGALNGYTF
TRBV4-1,NA,TRBD2,TRBJ2-3,TGCGCCAGCAGCCCTCCGACTAGCGGGGGGCACCACCGCACAGATACGCAGTATTTT,CASSPPTSGGHHRTDTQYF
TRBV29-1,NA,TRBD1,TRBJ1-1,TGCAGCGTTGCCTCACAGGGGGGCACTGAAGCTTTCTTT,CSVASQGGTEAFF
TRBV30,many,TRBD2,TRBJ2-3,TGTGCCTGGACCCGTAGCGGGAGTTCAACAGATACGCAGTATTTT,CAWTRSGSSTDTQYF